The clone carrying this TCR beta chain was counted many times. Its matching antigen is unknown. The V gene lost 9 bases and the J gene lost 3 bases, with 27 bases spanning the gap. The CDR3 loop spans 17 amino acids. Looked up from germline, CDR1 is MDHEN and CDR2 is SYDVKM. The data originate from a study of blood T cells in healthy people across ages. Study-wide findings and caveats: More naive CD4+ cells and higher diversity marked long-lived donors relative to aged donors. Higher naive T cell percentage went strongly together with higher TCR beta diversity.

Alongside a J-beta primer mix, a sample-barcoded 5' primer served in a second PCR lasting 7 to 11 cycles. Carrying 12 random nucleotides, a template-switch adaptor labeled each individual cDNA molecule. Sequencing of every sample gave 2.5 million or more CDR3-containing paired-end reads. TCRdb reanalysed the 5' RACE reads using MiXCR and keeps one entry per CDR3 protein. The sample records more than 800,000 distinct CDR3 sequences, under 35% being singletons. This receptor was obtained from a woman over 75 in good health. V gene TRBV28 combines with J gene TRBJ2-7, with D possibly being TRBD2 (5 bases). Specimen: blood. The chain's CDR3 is CASTEGGVMPLYYEQYF. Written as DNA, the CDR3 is TGTGCCAGTACTGAGGGTGGCGTAATGCCCCTCTACTACGAGCAGTACTTC.